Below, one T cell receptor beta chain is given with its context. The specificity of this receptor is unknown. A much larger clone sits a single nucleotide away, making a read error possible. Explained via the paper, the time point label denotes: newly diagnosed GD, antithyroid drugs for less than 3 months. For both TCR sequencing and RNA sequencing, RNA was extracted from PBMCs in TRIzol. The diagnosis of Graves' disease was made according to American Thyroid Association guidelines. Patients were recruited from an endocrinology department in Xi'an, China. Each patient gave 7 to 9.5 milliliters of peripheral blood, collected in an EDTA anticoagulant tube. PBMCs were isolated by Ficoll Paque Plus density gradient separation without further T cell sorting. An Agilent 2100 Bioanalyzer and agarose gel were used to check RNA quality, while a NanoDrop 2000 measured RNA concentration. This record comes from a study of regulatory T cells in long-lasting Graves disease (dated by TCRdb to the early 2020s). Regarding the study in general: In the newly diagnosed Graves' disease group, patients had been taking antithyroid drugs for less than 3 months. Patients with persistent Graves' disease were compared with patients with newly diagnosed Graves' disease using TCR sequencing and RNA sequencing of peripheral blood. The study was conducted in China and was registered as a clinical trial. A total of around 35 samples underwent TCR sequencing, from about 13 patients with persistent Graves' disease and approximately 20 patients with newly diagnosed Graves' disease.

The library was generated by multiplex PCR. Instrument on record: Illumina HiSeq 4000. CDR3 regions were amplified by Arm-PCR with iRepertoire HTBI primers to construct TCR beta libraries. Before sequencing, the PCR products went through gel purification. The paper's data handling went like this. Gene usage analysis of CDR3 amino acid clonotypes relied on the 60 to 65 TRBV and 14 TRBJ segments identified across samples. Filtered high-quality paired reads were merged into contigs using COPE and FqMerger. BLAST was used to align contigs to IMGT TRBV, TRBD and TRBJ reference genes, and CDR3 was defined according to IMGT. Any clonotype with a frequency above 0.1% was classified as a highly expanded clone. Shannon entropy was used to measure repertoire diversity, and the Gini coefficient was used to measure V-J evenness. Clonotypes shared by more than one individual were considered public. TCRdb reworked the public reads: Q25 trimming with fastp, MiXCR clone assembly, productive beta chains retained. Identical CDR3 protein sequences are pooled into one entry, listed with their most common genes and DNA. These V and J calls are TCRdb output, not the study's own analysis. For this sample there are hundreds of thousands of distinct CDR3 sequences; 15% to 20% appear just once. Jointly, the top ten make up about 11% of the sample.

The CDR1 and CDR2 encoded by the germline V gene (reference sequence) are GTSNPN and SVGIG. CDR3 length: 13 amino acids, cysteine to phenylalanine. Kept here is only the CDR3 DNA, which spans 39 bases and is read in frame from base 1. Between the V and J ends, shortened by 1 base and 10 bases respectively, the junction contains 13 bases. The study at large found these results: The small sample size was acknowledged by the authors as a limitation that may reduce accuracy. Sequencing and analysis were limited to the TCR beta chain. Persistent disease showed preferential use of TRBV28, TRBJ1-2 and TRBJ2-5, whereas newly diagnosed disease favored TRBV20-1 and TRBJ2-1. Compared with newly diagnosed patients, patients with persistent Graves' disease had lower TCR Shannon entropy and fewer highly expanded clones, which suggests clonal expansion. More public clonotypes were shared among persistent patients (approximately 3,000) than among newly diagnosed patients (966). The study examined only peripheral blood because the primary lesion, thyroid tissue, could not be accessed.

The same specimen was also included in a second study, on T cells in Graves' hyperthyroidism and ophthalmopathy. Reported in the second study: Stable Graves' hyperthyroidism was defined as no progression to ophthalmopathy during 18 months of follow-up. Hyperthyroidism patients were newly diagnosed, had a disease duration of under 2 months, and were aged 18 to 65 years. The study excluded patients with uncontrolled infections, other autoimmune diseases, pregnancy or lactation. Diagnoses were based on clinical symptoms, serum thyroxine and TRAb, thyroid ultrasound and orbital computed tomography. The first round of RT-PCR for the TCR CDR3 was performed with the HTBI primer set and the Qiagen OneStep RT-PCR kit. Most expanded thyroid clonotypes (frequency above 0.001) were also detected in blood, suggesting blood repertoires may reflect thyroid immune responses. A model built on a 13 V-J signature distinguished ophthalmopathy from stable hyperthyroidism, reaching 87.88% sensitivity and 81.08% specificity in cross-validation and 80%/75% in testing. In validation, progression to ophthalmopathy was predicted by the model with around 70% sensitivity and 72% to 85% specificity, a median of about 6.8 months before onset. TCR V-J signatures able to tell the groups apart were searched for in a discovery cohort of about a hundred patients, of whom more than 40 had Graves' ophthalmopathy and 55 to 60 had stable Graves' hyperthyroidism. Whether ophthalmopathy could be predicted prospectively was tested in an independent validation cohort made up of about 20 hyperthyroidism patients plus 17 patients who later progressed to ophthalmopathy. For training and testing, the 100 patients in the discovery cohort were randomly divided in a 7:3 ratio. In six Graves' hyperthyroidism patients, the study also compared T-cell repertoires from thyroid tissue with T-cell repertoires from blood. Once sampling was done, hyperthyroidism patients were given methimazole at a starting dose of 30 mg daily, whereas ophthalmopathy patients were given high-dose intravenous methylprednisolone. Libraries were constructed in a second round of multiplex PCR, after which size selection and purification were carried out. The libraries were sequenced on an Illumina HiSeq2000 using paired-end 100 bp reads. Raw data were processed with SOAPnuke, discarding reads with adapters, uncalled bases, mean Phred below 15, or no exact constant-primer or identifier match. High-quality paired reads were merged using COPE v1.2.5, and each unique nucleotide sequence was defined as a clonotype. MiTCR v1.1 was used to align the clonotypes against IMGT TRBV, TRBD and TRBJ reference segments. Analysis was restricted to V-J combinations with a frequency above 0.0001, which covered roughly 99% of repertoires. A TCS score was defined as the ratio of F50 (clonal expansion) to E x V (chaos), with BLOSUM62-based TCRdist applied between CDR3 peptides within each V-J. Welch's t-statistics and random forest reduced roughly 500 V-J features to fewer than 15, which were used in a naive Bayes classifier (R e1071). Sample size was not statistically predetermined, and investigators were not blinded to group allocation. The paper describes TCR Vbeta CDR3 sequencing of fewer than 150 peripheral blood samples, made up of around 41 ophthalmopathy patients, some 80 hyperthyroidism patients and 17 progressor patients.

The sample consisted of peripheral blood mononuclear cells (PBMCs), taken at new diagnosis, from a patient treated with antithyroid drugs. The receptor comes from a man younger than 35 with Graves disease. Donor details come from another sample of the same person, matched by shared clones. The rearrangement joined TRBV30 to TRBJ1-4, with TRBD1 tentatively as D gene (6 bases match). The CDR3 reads CAWSAGGQGKLFF. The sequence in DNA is TGTGCCTGGAGTGCGGGGGGCCAGGGAAAACTGTTTTTT.